A selection of T cell receptor beta chains follows, all from one sample in a study of blood T cell repertoires in COVID-19. Repertoires were generated with immunoSEQ multiplex PCR, while TCRdb's copy carries only in-frame clones and drops some. The sample yields 91,000 or so clones, roughly four fifths seen once. Sequenced material: peripheral blood. The receptors stem from a man aged 50-59 years with active or convalescent COVID-19. Both conserved end residues are part of each CDR3. Each record gives: CDR3 DNA, CDR3 protein, D gene, V gene, J gene, clone size. D genes are given only for firm matches. The listing skips clone size in some rows; elsewhere it reads once, few, many or a size class.

DNA: TGTGCCAGCAGTGCCAGCTTGGAGCAGCCCCAGCATTTT
CDR3: CASSASLEQPQHF
D: NA
V: TRBV6-4
J: TRBJ1-5
size: NA

DNA: TGTGCCACCAGCAGTGAGAGTAGGGAGTCACCCCTCCACTTT
CDR3: CATSSESRESPLHF
D: NA
V: TRBV15
J: TRBJ1-6
size: NA

DNA: TGTGCCAGCACCCACCCAGACAGGCAGGAAAAACTGTTTTTT
CDR3: CASTHPDRQEKLFF
D: NA
V: TRBV2
J: TRBJ1-4
size: NA

DNA: TGCGCCAGCAGCTTGGACCCCAGGTATGGCTACACCTTC
CDR3: CASSLDPRYGYTF
D: NA
V: TRBV5-1
J: TRBJ1-2
size: NA

DNA: TGTGCCAGCACCCTGGCGGACAGCTATGGCTACACCTTC
CDR3: CASTLADSYGYTF
D: NA
V: TRBV5-6
J: TRBJ1-2
size: NA

DNA: TGCGCCAGCAGCTCAACCGGGACACCGAACAATGAGCAGTTCTTC
CDR3: CASSSTGTPNNEQFF
D: NA
V: TRBV5-1
J: TRBJ2-1
size: NA

DNA: TGTGCCTCCGGGACAGAGGGAACAACTAATGAAAAACTGTTTTTT
CDR3: CASGTEGTTNEKLFF
D: TRBD1
V: TRBV30
J: TRBJ1-4
size: NA

DNA: TGCGCCAGCAGCCGAACGGACAGAGAGAATTTCAATGAGCAGTTCTTC
CDR3: CASSRTDRENFNEQFF
D: NA
V: TRBV4-1
J: TRBJ2-1
size: NA

DNA: TGTGCTGCGGGGGGAGGGACCGAGCAGTACTTC
CDR3: CAAGGGTEQYF
D: TRBD2
V: TRBV19
J: TRBJ2-7
size: NA

DNA: TGTGCCAGCAGTGACTCCGGGACAGGGTTGCGCGAGCAGTACTTC
CDR3: CASSDSGTGLREQYF
D: TRBD1
V: TRBV25-1
J: TRBJ2-7
size: NA

DNA: TGTGCCAGCAGCCAAGATTTGGAGGAAAAACTGTTTTTT
CDR3: CASSQDLEEKLFF
D: NA
V: TRBV3-1/TRBV3-2
J: TRBJ1-4
size: NA

DNA: TGTGCCAGCAGCCAATCAGGGCGCACTGAAGCTTTCTTT
CDR3: CASSQSGRTEAFF
D: NA
V: TRBV3-1/TRBV3-2
J: TRBJ1-1
size: NA

DNA: TGTGCCAGCAGCCAAGCGGGGACAGACAATGAGCAGTTCTTC
CDR3: CASSQAGTDNEQFF
D: TRBD1
V: TRBV3-1/TRBV3-2
J: TRBJ2-1
size: NA

DNA: TGTGCCAGCAACCCCGGGACAGGAAACACCGGGGAGCTGTTTTTT
CDR3: CASNPGTGNTGELFF
D: TRBD1
V: TRBV6-5
J: TRBJ2-2
size: NA

DNA: TGTGCCAGTACAGGGCCCTCTGGAAACACCATATATTTT
CDR3: CASTGPSGNTIYF
D: NA
V: TRBV19
J: TRBJ1-3
size: NA

DNA: TGCGCCAGCAGCTTGGAGGGGTTCTCTGGGGCCAACGTCCTGACTTTC
CDR3: CASSLEGFSGANVLTF
D: NA
V: TRBV5-1
J: TRBJ2-6
size: once

DNA: TGTGCCAGCAGGAAAGGACAGGCGTTAACTAATGAAAAACTGTTTTTT
CDR3: CASRKGQALTNEKLFF
D: TRBD1
V: TRBV5-8
J: TRBJ1-4
size: once

DNA: TGTGCCAGCAGTTACTCTGAGGACAATCAGCCCCAGCATTTT
CDR3: CASSYSEDNQPQHF
D: NA
V: TRBV6-6
J: TRBJ1-5
size: NA

DNA: TGCAGCGTTATTGGGGGCGGGAGCACAGATACGCAGTATTTT
CDR3: CSVIGGGSTDTQYF
D: NA
V: TRBV29-1
J: TRBJ2-3
size: once

DNA: TGTGCCAGCAGCTTCGAGGGGGCCGACTATGGCTACACCTTC
CDR3: CASSFEGADYGYTF
D: TRBD1
V: TRBV7-9
J: TRBJ1-2
size: NA

DNA: TGTGCCTGGAAAAGAGGCCTGTCTAATTCACCCCTCCACTTT
CDR3: CAWKRGLSNSPLHF
D: NA
V: TRBV30
J: TRBJ1-6
size: NA

DNA: TGTGCCAGTAGTTCGGGGGTCGGGCAGCCCCAGCATTTT
CDR3: CASSSGVGQPQHF
D: NA
V: TRBV19
J: TRBJ1-5
size: NA

DNA: TGTGCCAGCATGGCTAGCGGACGCCCGGGGGAGACCCAGTACTTC
CDR3: CASMASGRPGETQYF
D: TRBD2
V: TRBV6-5
J: TRBJ2-5
size: NA

DNA: TGTGCCAGCAGTTACTCCGGGACAGGGCCCTATGGCTACACCTTC
CDR3: CASSYSGTGPYGYTF
D: TRBD1
V: TRBV6-5
J: TRBJ1-2
size: NA

DNA: TGTGCCAGCAGAGTCCCCGGGGAGACCTACGAGCAGTACTTC
CDR3: CASRVPGETYEQYF
D: NA
V: TRBV28
J: TRBJ2-7
size: NA

DNA: TGTGCCAGCAGTGAATCCGGGCTAGCGGGGGGACGCAACAATGAGCAGTTCTTC
CDR3: CASSESGLAGGRNNEQFF
D: TRBD2
V: TRBV25-1
J: TRBJ2-1
size: NA

DNA: TGTGCCAGCAGCTACGGGGACAGGTCTTACGAGCAGTACTTC
CDR3: CASSYGDRSYEQYF
D: TRBD1
V: TRBV13
J: TRBJ2-7
size: NA

DNA: TGTGCCAGCAGTTTTGGAGGACAGGGCCGGGAGCAGTACTTC
CDR3: CASSFGGQGREQYF
D: TRBD1
V: TRBV27
J: TRBJ2-7
size: NA

DNA: TGTGCCCTCAATGTGAGGAGACGGGGGTATGGCTACACCTTC
CDR3: CALNVRRRGYGYTF
D: NA
V: TRBV9
J: TRBJ1-2
size: NA

DNA: TGCGCCAGCAGCCAAGTAGTTCCCCTTGGCGGTCATGGCTACACCTTC
CDR3: CASSQVVPLGGHGYTF
D: NA
V: TRBV4-1
J: TRBJ1-2
size: once

DNA: TGTGCCAGCAGTTACTGGACAGCCTCTGGAAACACCATATATTTT
CDR3: CASSYWTASGNTIYF
D: NA
V: TRBV6-2/TRBV6-3
J: TRBJ1-3
size: NA

DNA: TGTGCCACCAGTGATCAGACACCCCGCGACTACAATGAGCAGTTCTTC
CDR3: CATSDQTPRDYNEQFF
D: NA
V: TRBV24-1
J: TRBJ2-1
size: NA

DNA: TGTGCCACCAGCAGGGGACAGGGGTTCAACGAGCAGTACTTC
CDR3: CATSRGQGFNEQYF
D: TRBD1
V: TRBV15
J: TRBJ2-7
size: few

DNA: TGTGCCGCGCATGACCGGGACAGAACTCTGAATGAGCAGTTCTTC
CDR3: CAAHDRDRTLNEQFF
D: TRBD1
V: TRBV10-3
J: TRBJ2-1
size: NA

DNA: TGTGCCAGCAGCCAATCCGGGAATGAAAAACTGTTTTTT
CDR3: CASSQSGNEKLFF
D: NA
V: TRBV4-2
J: TRBJ1-4
size: NA

DNA: TGTGCCACCAGCAGACTGAGGGAGACCCAGTACTTC
CDR3: CATSRLRETQYF
D: NA
V: TRBV15
J: TRBJ2-5
size: NA

DNA: TGTGCCAGCAGCCAAGGGACAGCGAACACCGGGGAGCTGTTTTTT
CDR3: CASSQGTANTGELFF
D: TRBD1
V: TRBV5-5
J: TRBJ2-2
size: NA

DNA: TGTGCCAGCAGCTTCCGGGACAGGGGAAATTCACCCCTCCACTTT
CDR3: CASSFRDRGNSPLHF
D: TRBD1
V: TRBV5-6
J: TRBJ1-6
size: NA

DNA: TGCGCCAGCAGCCGGGACAGGGGCCCATCCTCTGGGGCCAACGTCCTGACTTTC
CDR3: CASSRDRGPSSGANVLTF
D: TRBD1
V: TRBV4-3
J: TRBJ2-6
size: NA

DNA: TGTGCCAGCAGAACAGACAGTAGCTCTGGAAACACCATATATTTT
CDR3: CASRTDSSSGNTIYF
D: NA
V: TRBV7-4
J: TRBJ1-3
size: NA

DNA: TGTGCCAGCAGCGTAGTGGGGACAGGGTGGGCCACTGAAGCTTTCTTT
CDR3: CASSVVGTGWATEAFF
D: TRBD1
V: TRBV9
J: TRBJ1-1
size: NA

DNA: TGTGCCACCAGTGATCGGGACAGCCGCACAGATACGCAGTATTTT
CDR3: CATSDRDSRTDTQYF
D: TRBD1
V: TRBV24-1
J: TRBJ2-3
size: NA

DNA: TGTGCCAGCATTACGTACCACAGGGGGGGGACTGAAGCTTTCTTT
CDR3: CASITYHRGGTEAFF
D: TRBD1
V: TRBV28
J: TRBJ1-1
size: NA

DNA: TGTGCCAGCAGAGGGGGAAGCAATCAGCCCCAGCATTTT
CDR3: CASRGGSNQPQHF
D: NA
V: TRBV28
J: TRBJ1-5
size: NA

DNA: TGTGCCACCGGGGTAGCGGGCACAGATACGCAGTATTTT
CDR3: CATGVAGTDTQYF
D: NA
V: TRBV19
J: TRBJ2-3
size: NA